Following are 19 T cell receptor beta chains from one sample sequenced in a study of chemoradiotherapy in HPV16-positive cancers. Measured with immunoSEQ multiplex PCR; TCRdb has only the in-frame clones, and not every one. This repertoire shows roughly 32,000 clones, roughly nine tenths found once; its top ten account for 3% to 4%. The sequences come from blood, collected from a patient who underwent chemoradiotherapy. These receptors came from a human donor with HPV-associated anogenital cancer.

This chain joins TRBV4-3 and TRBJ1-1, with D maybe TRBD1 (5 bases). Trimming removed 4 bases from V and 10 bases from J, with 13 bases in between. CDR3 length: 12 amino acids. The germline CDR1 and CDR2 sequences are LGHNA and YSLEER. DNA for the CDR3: TGCGCCAGCAGCCGGGACGCCGGGCGAGCTTTCTTT. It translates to CASSRDAGRAFF.

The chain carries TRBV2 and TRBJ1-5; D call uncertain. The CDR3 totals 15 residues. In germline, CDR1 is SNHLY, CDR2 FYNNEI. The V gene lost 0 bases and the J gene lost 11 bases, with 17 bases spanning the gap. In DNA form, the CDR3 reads TGTGCCAGCAGTGAAGCAACGGGGTTTCATGGAGCCCAGCATTTT. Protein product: CASSEATGFHGAQHF.

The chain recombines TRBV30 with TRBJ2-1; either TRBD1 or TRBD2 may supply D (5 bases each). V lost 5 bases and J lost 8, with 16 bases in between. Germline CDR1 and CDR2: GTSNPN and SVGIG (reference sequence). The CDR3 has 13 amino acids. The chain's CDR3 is CAWATRLGDEQFF. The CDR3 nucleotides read TGTGCCTGGGCCACCAGGTTGGGGGATGAGCAGTTCTTC.

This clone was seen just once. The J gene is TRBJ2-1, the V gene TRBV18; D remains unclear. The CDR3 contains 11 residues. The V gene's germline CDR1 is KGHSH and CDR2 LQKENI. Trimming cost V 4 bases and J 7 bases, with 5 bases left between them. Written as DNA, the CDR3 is TGTGCCAGCTCACAGAGGAATGAGCAGTTCTTC. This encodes CASSQRNEQFF.

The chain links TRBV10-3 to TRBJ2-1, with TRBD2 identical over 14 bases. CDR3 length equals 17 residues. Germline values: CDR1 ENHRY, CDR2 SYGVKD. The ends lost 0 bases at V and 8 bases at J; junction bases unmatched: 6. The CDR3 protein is CAISESRLAGGPHEQFF. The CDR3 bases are TGTGCCATCAGTGAGTCCCGACTAGCGGGAGGGCCCCATGAGCAGTTCTTC.

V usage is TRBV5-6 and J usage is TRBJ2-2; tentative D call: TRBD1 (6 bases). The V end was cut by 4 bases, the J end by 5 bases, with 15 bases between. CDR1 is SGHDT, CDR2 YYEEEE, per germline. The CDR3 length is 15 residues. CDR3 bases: TGTGCCAGCAGCGACACAGGGATTCGGACCGGGGAGCTGTTTTTT. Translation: CASSDTGIRTGELFF.

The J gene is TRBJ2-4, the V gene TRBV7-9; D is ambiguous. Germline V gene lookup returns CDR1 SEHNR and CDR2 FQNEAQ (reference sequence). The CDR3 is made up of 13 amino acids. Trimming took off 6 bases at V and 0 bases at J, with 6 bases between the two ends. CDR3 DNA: TGTGCCAGCAGAGGAACAGCCAAAAACATTCAGTACTTC. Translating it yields CASRGTAKNIQYF.

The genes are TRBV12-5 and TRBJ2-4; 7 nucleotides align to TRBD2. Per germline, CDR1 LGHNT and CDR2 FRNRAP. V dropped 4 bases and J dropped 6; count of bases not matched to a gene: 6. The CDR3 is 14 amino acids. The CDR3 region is CASGWAGVANIQYF. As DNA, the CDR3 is TGTGCTAGTGGTTGGGCGGGAGTGGCAAACATTCAGTACTTC.

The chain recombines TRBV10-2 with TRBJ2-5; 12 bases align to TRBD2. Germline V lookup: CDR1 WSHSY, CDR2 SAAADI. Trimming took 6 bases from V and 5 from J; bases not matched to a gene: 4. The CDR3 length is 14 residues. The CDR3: CASSTSGGWETQYF. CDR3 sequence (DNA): TGCGCCAGCAGCACTAGCGGGGGGTGGGAGACCCAGTACTTC.

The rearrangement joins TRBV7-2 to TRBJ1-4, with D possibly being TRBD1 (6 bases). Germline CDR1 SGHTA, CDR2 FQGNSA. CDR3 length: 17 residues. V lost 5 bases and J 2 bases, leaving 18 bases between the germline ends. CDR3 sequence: CASSLSDFQGTNEKLFF. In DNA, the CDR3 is TGTGCCAGCAGCCTTAGCGATTTTCAGGGGACTAATGAAAAACTGTTTTTT.

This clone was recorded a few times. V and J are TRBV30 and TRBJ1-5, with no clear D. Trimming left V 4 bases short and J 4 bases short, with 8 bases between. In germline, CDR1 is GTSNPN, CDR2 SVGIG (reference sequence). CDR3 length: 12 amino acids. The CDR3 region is CAWTVGNQPQHF. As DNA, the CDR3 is TGTGCCTGGACGGTAGGAAATCAGCCCCAGCATTTT. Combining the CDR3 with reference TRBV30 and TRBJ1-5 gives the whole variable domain SQTIHQWPATLVQPVGSPLSLECTVEGTSNPNLYWYRQAAGRGLQLLFYSVGIGQISSEVPQNLSASRPQDRQFILSSKKLLLSDSGFYLCAWTVGNQPQHFGDGTRLSIL.

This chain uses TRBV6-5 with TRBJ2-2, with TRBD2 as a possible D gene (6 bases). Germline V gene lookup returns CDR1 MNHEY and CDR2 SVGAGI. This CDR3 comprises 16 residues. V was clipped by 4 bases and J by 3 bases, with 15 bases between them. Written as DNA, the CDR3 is TGTGCCAGCAGTTCTAATCCGGGGGTCGACACCGGGGAGCTGTTTTTT. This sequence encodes CASSSNPGVDTGELFF.

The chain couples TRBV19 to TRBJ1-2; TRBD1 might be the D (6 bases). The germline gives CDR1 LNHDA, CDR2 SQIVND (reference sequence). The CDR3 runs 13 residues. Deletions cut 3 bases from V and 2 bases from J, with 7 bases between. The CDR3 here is CASSIQGNYGYTF. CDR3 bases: TGTGCCAGTAGTATCCAGGGGAACTATGGCTACACCTTC. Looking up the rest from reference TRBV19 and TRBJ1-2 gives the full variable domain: DGGITQSPKYLFRKEGQNVTLSCEQNLNHDAMYWYRQDPGQGLRLIYYSQIVNDFQKGDIAEGYSVSREKKESFPLTVTSAQKNPTAFYLCASSIQGNYGYTFGSGTRLTVV.

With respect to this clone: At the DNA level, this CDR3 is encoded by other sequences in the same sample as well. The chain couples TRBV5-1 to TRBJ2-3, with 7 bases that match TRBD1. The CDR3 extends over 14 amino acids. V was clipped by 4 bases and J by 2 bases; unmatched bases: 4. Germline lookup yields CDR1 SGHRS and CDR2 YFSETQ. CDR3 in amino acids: CASSPGQSTDTQYF. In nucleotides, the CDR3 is TGCGCCAGCAGCCCGGGACAGTCCACAGATACGCAGTATTTT.

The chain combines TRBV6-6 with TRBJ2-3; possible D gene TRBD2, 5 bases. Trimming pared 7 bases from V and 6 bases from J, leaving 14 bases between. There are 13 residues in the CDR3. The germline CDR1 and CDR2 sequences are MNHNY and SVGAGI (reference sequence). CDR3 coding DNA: TGTGCCAGCAACCCGGGGTGGTCGGATACGCAGTATTTT. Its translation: CASNPGWSDTQYF.

CDR3 protein: CAWSASPNSPLHF. CDR3 bases: TGTGCCTGGAGTGCCTCCCCCAATTCACCCCTCCACTTT. This chain joins TRBV30 and TRBJ1-6; D is unclear. The CDR3 is 13 amino acids. Germline assignment: CDR1 GTSNPN and CDR2 SVGIG (reference sequence). V lost 1 base and J 7 bases, leaving 8 bases between the germline ends.

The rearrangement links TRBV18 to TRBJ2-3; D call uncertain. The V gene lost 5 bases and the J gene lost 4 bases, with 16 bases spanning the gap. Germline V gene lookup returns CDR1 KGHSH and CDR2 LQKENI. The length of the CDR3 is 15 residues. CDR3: CASSSPARRADTQYF. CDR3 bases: TGTGCCAGCTCATCCCCGGCCCGCAGAGCAGATACGCAGTATTTT.

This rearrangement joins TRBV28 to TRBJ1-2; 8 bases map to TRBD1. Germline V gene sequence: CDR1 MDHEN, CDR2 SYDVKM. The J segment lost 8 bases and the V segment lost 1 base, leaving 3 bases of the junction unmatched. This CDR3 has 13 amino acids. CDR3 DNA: TGTGCCAGCAGTTTATCTGGACAGGGAGGCTACACCTTC. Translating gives CASSLSGQGGYTF.

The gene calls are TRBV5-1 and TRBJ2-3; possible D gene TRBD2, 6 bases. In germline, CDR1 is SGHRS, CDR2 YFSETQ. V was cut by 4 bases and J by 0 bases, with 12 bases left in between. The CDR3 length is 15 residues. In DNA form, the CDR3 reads TGCGCCAGCAGCCTGCGCGGGGTCAGCACAGATACGCAGTATTTT. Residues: CASSLRGVSTDTQYF.